This T cell receptor (beta chain) was captured in a study of T cell responses to AZD1222 COVID-19 vaccine. In its sample, this clone was seen many times. Its cognate antigen is unknown. Data came from immunoSEQ multiplex PCR; TCRdb stores just in-frame clones and leaves some out. The table has about 120,000 clones, 80% to 95% seen once. This CDR3 comprises 15 residues. J was trimmed by 3 bases and V by 10 bases; bases with no gene match: 11. The V gene's germline CDR1 is ENHRY and CDR2 SYGVKD. Study-level points and caveats: Possibly, clonal diversity was underestimated; donors were largely white British and included more females.

This chain connects TRBV10-3 to TRBJ1-5; 8 bases line up with TRBD1. Sequencing used peripheral blood, obtained 28 days after the second AZD1222 dose. The clonotype comes from an adult who received the AZD1222 COVID-19 vaccine. For the CDR3, the DNA is TGTGCCACCGGAGTGACAGGGGAAAACAATCAGCCCCAGCATTTT. Translated: CATGVTGENNQPQHF.